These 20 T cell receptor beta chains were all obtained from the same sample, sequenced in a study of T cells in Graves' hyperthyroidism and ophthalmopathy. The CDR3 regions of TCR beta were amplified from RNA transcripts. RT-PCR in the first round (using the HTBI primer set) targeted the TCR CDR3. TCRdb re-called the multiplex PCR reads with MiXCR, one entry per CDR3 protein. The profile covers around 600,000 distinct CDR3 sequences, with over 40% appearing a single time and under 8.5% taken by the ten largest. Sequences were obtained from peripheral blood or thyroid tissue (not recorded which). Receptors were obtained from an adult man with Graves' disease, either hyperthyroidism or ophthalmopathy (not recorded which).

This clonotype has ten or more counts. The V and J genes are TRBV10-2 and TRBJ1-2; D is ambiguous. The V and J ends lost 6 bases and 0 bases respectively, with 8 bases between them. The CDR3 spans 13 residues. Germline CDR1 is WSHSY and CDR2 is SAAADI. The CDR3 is CASRGSANYGYTF. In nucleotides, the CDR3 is TGCGCCAGCAGGGGGTCAGCTAACTATGGCTACACCTTC.

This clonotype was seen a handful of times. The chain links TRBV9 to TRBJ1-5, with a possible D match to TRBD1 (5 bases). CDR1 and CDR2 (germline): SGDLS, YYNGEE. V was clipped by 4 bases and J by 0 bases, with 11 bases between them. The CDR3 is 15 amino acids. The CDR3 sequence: CASSQGAYSNQPQHF. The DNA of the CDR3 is TGTGCCAGCAGCCAAGGGGCGTATAGCAATCAGCCCCAGCATTTT.

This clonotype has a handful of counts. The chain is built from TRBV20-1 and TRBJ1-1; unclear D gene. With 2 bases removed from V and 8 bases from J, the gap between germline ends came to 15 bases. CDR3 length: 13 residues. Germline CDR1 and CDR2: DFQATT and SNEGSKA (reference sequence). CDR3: CSARRPTEKEAFF. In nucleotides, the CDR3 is TGCAGTGCTAGAAGACCAACAGAGAAGGAAGCTTTCTTT.

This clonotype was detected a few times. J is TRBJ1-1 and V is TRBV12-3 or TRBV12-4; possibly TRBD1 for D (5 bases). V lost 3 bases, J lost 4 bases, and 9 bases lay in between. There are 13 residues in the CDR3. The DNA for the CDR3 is TGTGCCAGCAGTTTTATGCAGGGCACTGAAGCTTTCTTT. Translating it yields CASSFMQGTEAFF.

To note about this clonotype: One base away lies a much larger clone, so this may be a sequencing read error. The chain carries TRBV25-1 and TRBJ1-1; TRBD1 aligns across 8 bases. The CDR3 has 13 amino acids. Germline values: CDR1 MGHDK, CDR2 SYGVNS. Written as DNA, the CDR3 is TGTGCCACCAGTGATGTCGGACAGGGTAAAGCTTTCTTT. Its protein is CATSDVGQGKAFF.

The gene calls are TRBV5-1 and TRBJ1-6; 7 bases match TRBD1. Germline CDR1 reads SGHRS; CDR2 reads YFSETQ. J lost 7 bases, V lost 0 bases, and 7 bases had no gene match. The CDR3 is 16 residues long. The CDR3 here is CASSLGGGPGNSPLHF. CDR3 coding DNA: TGCGCCAGCAGCTTGGGAGGGGGCCCGGGGAATTCACCCCTCCACTTT.

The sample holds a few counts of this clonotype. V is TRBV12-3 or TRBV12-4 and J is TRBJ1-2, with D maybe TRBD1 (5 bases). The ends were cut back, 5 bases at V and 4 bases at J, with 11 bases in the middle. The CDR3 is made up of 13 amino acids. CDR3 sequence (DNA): TGTGCCAGCAGTCGACAGCCGAGCTATGGCTACACCTTC. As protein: CASSRQPSYGYTF.

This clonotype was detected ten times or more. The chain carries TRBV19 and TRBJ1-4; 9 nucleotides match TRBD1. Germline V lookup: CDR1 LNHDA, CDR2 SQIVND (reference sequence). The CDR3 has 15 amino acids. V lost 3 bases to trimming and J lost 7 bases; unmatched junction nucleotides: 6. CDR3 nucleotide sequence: TGTGCCAGTAGTATGTGGGACAGGGACAGTGAAAAACTGTTTTTT. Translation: CASSMWDRDSEKLFF.

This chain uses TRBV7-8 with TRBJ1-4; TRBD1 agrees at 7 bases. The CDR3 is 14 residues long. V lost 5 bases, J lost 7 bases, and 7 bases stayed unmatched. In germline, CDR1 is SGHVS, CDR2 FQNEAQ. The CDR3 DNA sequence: TGTGCCAGCAGCAAACAGGGGAGGGGTGAAAAACTGTTTTTT. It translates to CASSKQGRGEKLFF.

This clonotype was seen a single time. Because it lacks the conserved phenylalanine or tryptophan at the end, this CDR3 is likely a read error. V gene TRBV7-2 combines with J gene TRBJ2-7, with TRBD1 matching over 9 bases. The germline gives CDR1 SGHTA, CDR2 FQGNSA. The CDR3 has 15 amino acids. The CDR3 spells CASSLYRGPSYEQYL. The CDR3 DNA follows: TGTGCCAGCAGCTTATACAGGGGGCCGTCCTACGAACAGTACCTC.

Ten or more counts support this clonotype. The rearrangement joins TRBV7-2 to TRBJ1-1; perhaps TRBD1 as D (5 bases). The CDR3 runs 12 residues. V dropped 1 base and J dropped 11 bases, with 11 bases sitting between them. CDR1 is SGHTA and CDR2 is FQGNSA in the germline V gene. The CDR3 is CASSLERGTAFF. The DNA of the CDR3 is TGTGCCAGCAGCTTAGAGAGAGGGACGGCTTTCTTT. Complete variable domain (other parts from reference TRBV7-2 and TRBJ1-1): GAGVSQSPSNKVTEKGKDVELRCDPISGHTALYWYRQSLGQGLEFLIYFQGNSAPDKSGLPSDRFSAERTGGSVSTLTIQRTQQEDSAVYLCASSLERGTAFFGQGTRLTVV.

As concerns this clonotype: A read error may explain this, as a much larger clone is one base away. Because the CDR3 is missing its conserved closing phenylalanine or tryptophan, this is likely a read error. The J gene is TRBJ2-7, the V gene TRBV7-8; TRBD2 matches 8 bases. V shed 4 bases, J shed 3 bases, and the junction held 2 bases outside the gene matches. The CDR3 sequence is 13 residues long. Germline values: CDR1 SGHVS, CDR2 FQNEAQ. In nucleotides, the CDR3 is TGTGCCAGCAGCTCTCTAGCGGGCTACGAGCAGTACTTA. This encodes CASSSLAGYEQYL.

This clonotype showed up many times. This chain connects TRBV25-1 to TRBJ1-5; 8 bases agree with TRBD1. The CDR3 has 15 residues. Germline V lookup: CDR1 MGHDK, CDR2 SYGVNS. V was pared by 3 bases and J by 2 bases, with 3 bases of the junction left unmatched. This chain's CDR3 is CASSEGQVGNQPQHF. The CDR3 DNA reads TGTGCCAGCAGTGAGGGACAGGTTGGCAATCAGCCCCAGCATTTT.

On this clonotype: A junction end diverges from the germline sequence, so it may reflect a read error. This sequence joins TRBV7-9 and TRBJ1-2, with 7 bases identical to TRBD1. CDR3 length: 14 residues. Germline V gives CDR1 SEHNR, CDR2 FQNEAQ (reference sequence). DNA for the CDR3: TGTGCCAGCAGCGACGGTACAGGGGTTGATGGCCACACCTTC. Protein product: CASSDGTGVDGHTF.

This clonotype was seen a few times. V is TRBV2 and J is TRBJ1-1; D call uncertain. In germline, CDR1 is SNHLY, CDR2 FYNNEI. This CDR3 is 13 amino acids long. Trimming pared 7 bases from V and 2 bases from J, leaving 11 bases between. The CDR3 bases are TGTGCCAGCAAAGATAACGGAAACACTGAAGCTTTCTTT. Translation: CASKDNGNTEAFF.

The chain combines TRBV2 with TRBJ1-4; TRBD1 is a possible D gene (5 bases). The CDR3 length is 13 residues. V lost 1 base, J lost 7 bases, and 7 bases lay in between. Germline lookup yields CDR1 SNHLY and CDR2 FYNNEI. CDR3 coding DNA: TGTGCCAGCAGTGAAGGGGGCACTGAAAAACTGTTTTTT. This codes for CASSEGGTEKLFF.

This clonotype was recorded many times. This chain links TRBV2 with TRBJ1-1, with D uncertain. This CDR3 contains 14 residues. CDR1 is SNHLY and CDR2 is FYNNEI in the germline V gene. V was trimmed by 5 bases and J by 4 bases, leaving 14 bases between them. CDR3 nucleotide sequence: TGTGCCAGCAGTCTACAGAGCAGGATCACTGAAGCTTTCTTT. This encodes CASSLQSRITEAFF.

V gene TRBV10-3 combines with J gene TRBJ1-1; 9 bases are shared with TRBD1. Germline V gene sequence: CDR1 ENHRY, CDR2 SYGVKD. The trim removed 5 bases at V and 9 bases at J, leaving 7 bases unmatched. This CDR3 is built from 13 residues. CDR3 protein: CAISPDRGEKAFF. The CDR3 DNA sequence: TGTGCCATCAGTCCTGACAGGGGGGAAAAAGCTTTCTTT.

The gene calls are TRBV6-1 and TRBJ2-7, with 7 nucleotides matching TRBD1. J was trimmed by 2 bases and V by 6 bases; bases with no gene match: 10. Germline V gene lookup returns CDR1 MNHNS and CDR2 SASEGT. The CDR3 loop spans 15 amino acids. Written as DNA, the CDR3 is TGTGCCAGCAGCCACGGGACAGACATGACCTACGAGCAGTACTTC. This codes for CASSHGTDMTYEQYF.

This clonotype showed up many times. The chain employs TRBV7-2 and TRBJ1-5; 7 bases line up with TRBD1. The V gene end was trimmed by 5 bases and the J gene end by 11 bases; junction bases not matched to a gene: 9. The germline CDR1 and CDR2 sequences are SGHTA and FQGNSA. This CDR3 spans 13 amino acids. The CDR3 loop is CASSGRTTGAQHF. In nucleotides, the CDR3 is TGTGCCAGCAGCGGCAGGACAACAGGGGCCCAGCATTTT. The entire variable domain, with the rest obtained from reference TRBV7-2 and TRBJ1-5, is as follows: GAGVSQSPSNKVTEKGKDVELRCDPISGHTALYWYRQSLGQGLEFLIYFQGNSAPDKSGLPSDRFSAERTGGSVSTLTIQRTQQEDSAVYLCASSGRTTGAQHFGDGTRLSIL.